This T cell receptor (beta chain) was sequenced in a study of T cells in localized non-small cell lung cancer. Findings and limits, study-wide: It was uninvolved adjacent lung that showed the highest T cell clonality, exceeding tumor.

Per the germline V gene, CDR1 is MNHEY and CDR2 is SMNVEV (reference sequence). The CDR3 spans 13 residues. Trimming pared 10 bases from V and 1 base from J, leaving 14 bases between. Assay used: immunoSEQ multiplex PCR; TCRdb lists only in-frame clones, some missing. Found here are around 90,000 clones, around 80% of them singletons; the top ten hold roughly 21%. Points on this clone: Antigen specificity is unknown.

The material was PBMCs, obtained before any cancer treatment. The chain employs TRBV27 and TRBJ2-7; D possibly corresponds to TRBD2 (5 bases). The receptor was isolated from a man aged 40 to 70 with stage II squamous cell lung carcinoma. CDR3 sequence (DNA): TGTGCCACCCCCCGCCGGGAATCCTACGAGCAGTACTTC. This codes for CATPRRESYEQYF.